This T cell receptor beta chain was documented in a study of cytomegalovirus exposure and HLA in healthy donors. Assay used: immunoSEQ multiplex PCR; TCRdb lists only in-frame clones, some missing. The sample includes more than 80,000 clones, about 85% of them seen just once. This CDR3 has 16 residues. This clone appeared once. The sample comprised PBMCs. The chain uses TRBV21-1 and TRBJ1-2; TRBD1, the D gene given by the table, was not confirmed from the DNA. TRBV21-1 has pseudogene status. The sequence was collected from a woman younger than 35 in good health and CMV-seropositive. CDR3 protein: CASSPIRDRGNYGYTF. The CDR3 DNA follows: TGTGCCAGCAGCCCAATCCGGGACAGGGGAAACTATGGCTACACCTTC.